Each of the 5 T cell receptor beta chains below was sequenced from the same sample in a study of cytomegalovirus exposure and HLA in healthy donors. Primers for the PCR totalled 60 Vbeta and 13 Jbeta. Repertoires were generated with immunoSEQ multiplex PCR, while TCRdb's copy carries only in-frame clones and drops some. There are over 150,000 clones in the sample; about 80% occur only once, and about 2.3% lies in the top ten. The sequenced sample was PBMCs. These receptors originate from a woman aged 25 to 45 in good health and CMV-seronegative.

This chain joins TRBV29-1 and TRBJ1-2, with D tentatively TRBD1 (5 bases). Trimming left V 4 bases short and J 6 bases short, with 24 bases between. The CDR3 contains 16 residues. Germline V gene lookup returns CDR1 SQVTM and CDR2 ANQGSEA. The CDR3 here is CSVGGLRGKKPDGYTF. The CDR3 coding sequence is TGCAGCGTTGGGGGGTTGCGGGGGAAAAAACCCGATGGCTACACCTTC.

The rearrangement uses TRBV6-5 and TRBJ2-7; 7 nucleotides agree with TRBD2. Unmatched junction bases numbered 8, after V lost 4 bases and J lost 8 bases. This CDR3 is 13 amino acids long. Germline values: CDR1 MNHEY, CDR2 SVGAGI. DNA of the CDR3: TGTGCCAGCAGTTCAGGACTAGATGTGAAGCAGTACTTC. As protein: CASSSGLDVKQYF.

This chain connects TRBV2 to TRBJ1-6; 9 bases align to TRBD1. V was pared by 5 bases and J by 5 bases, with 7 bases of the junction left unmatched. This CDR3 has 16 amino acids. CDR1 and CDR2 from the germline V gene are SNHLY and FYNNEI. CDR3 residues: CASSPLRDRDNSPLHF. In nucleotides, the CDR3 is TGTGCCAGCAGTCCCCTCCGGGACAGGGATAATTCACCCCTCCACTTT. Drawing the rest from reference TRBV2 and TRBJ1-6, the complete variable domain is EPEVTQTPSHQVTQMGQEVILRCVPISNHLYFYWYRQILGQKVEFLVSFYNNEISEKSEIFDDQFSVERPDGSNFTLKIRSTKLEDSAMYFCASSPLRDRDNSPLHFGNGTRLTVT.

About this clone: The same CDR3 also results from other DNA sequences found in this sample. The genes are TRBV18 and TRBJ1-4; TRBD1 might be the D (5 bases). Germline lookup yields CDR1 KGHSH and CDR2 LQKENI. Trimming took off 4 bases at V and 5 bases at J, with 11 bases between the two ends. This CDR3 comprises 14 residues. The DNA of the CDR3 is TGTGCCAGCTCACGCGGGACTTTAAATGAAAAACTGTTTTTT. It is translated as CASSRGTLNEKLFF.

The rearrangement uses TRBV7-6 and TRBJ2-7; possible D gene TRBD1, 6 bases. Looked up from germline, CDR1 is SGHVS and CDR2 is FNYEAQ. Between the trimmed V and J ends, which lost 4 bases and 4 bases, there was a span of 11 bases. This CDR3 region has 13 residues. The CDR3 nucleotides read TGTGCCAGCAGCTCCGGGACACCTTACGAGCAGTACTTC. Its translation: CASSSGTPYEQYF.